This TCR beta chain was found in a study of control samples from healthy donors and cancer patients. Germline lookup yields CDR1 MDHEN and CDR2 SYDVKM. This CDR3 comprises 14 residues. Trimming cost V 5 bases and J 4 bases; bases outside gene matches: 6. Assay used: immunoSEQ multiplex PCR; TCRdb lists only in-frame clones, some missing. The table lists about 140,000 clones, approximately 90% of them singletons. The rearrangement uses TRBV28 and TRBJ1-1; 8 nucleotides align to TRBD1. This receptor was taken from a woman aged 25 to 39 in good health. Input material: blood. The DNA of the CDR3 is TGTGCCAGCAGTGGACAGGGAAGGGGCACTGAAGCTTTCTTT. As protein: CASSGQGRGTEAFF.